This T cell receptor beta chain was sequenced during a study of T-cell reconstitution after alpha-beta-depleted transplantation in children. Unique molecular identifiers were built into the TCRbeta library. TCRdb used MiXCR to reprocess the PCR reads, holding one entry per CDR3 protein. The sample lists fewer than 700,000 distinct CDR3 sequences, approximately 13% seen once, with around 2.2% in the top ten. This clonotype has a handful of counts. Its antigen is unknown. Regarding the study as a whole: Surviving recipient T cells and thymic progenitors underlay high day-60 TCRbeta diversity in some patients.

Germline V gives CDR1 MGHDK, CDR2 SYGVNS. CDR3 length equals 15 residues. Trimming cost V 3 bases and J 3 bases, with 12 bases left between them. The source was PBMCs, mostly from graft donor cells, collected 360 days after TCRalphabeta/CD19-depleted stem cell transplant. This sequence originates from a male patient between 5 and 17 years old who had a stem cell transplant for acute myeloid leukemia, so the T cells may come from the graft donor. The chain employs TRBV25-1 and TRBJ2-4; no clear D. The CDR3 sequence is CASSDAATVKNIQYF. For the CDR3, the DNA is TGTGCCAGCAGTGACGCCGCCACAGTCAAAAACATTCAGTACTTC.